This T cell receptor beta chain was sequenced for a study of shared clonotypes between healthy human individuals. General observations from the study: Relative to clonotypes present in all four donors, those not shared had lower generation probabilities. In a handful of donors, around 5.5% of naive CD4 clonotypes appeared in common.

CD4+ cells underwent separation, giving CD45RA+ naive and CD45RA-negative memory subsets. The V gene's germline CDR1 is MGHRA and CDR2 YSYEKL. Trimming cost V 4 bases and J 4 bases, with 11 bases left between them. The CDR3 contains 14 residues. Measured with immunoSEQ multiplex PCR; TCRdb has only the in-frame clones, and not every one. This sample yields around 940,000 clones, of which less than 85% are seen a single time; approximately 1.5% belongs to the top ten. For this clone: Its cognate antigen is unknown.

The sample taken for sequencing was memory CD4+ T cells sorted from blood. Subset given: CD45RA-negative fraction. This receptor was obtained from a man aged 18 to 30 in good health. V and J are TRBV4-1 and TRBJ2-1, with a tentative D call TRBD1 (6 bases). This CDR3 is CASSPRQDYNEQFF. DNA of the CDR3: TGCGCCAGCAGCCCACGACAGGATTACAATGAGCAGTTCTTC.